The 10 T cell receptor beta chains below all came from one sample that was sequenced in a study of regulatory T cells in long-lasting Graves disease. Time point noted: persistent/refractory GD, antithyroid drugs over 5 years with positive TRAb. PBMC-derived RNA was used for the TCR library. Researchers made TCR beta libraries by using iRepertoire HTBI primers and running Arm-PCR on CDR3 regions. TCRdb itself ran the multiplex PCR reads through MiXCR, one entry per CDR3 protein. The repertoire has about 660,000 distinct CDR3 sequences, roughly 30% of them found once; the top ten carry roughly 40%. Here the sequenced sample was peripheral blood mononuclear cells (PBMCs), taken when the disease was refractory, from a patient treated with antithyroid drugs. The receptors derive from a female donor with Graves disease.

The rearrangement links TRBV14 to TRBJ2-7, with 10 bases matching TRBD2. The CDR3 length is 15 residues. Per germline, CDR1 SGHDN and CDR2 FVKESK. Trimming removed 3 bases from V and 4 bases from J; junction bases left unmatched: 6. The CDR3 DNA is TGTGCCAGCAGCCAGACACTAGCGGGATCATACGAGCAGTACTTC. The encoded protein is CASSQTLAGSYEQYF.

The rearrangement joins TRBV20-1 to TRBJ2-5; 11 bases fit TRBD2. Unmatched junction bases numbered 8, after V lost 3 bases and J lost 5 bases. The CDR3 spans 15 residues. Germline assignment: CDR1 DFQATT and CDR2 SNEGSKA (reference sequence). This CDR3 is CSASRGTSGRETQYF. The DNA of the CDR3 is TGCAGTGCTAGCAGAGGGACTAGCGGACGGGAGACCCAGTACTTC.

The rearrangement uses TRBV10-3 and TRBJ1-2; D is perhaps TRBD1 (5 bases). Germline-derived CDR1 and CDR2 are ENHRY and SYGVKD. This CDR3 region has 16 residues. V shed 0 bases and J shed 1 base, with 12 bases lying between them. The CDR3 bases are TGTGCCATCAGTGAGTCTGGGACGGATGGTAACTATGGCTACACCTTC. Translation gives CAISESGTDGNYGYTF.

A word on this clonotype: Mismatch with germline at one junction end may stem from a read error. V usage is TRBV6-5 and J usage is TRBJ1-2; the D gene is possibly TRBD1 (5 bases). This CDR3 comprises 14 residues. CDR1 and CDR2 (germline): MNHEY, SVGAGI. In DNA form, the CDR3 reads TGTGCCAGCAGTTACGGGGGGACTAACTATGGCTGCACCTTC. It yields the protein CASSYGGTNYGCTF.

This clonotype was counted only a few times. The chain couples TRBV20-1 to TRBJ1-6; 9 bases align to TRBD1. This CDR3 has 13 residues. V shed 3 bases and J 7 bases; nucleotides not matched to a gene: 1. Germline V gene sequence: CDR1 DFQATT, CDR2 SNEGSKA (reference sequence). This CDR3 reads CSASDRGNSPLHF. The CDR3 region has the DNA TGCAGTGCTAGCGACAGGGGGAATTCACCCCTCCACTTT.

The V call is TRBV30, the J call TRBJ1-1, with D possibly matching TRBD1 (5 bases). The V gene's germline CDR1 is GTSNPN and CDR2 SVGIG (reference sequence). This CDR3 is built from 13 residues. The CDR3 sequence is CGSRRGSNTEAFF. Written as DNA, the CDR3 is TGTGGATCCAGGCGGGGGTCGAACACTGAAGCTTTCTTT.

In this sample, this clonotype turned up a few times. V gene TRBV5-1 combines with J gene TRBJ1-2, with D possibly being TRBD1 (6 bases). The germline V and J ends were trimmed by 4 bases and 8 bases, with 21 bases remaining between them. Germline-derived CDR1 and CDR2 are SGHRS and YFSETQ. The CDR3 runs 15 residues. The CDR3 spells CASSVVGDRSGGYTF. CDR3 bases: TGCGCCAGCAGCGTGGTAGGAGACAGGTCGGGAGGCTACACCTTC.

In this sample, this clonotype turned up a few times. CDR3 DNA sequence: TGCGCCAGCAGCTTGGTGGGGGTGGTCGGCACTGAAGCTTTCTTT. It translates to CASSLVGVVGTEAFF. The chain carries TRBV5-1 and TRBJ1-1; weak D call: TRBD1 (5 bases). The V gene's germline CDR1 is SGHRS and CDR2 YFSETQ. The germline V and J ends were trimmed by 0 bases and 4 bases, with 13 bases remaining between them. This CDR3 is built from 15 residues.

This clonotype appeared a few times. This chain's CDR3 is CASSPLGVNYGYTF. The CDR3 bases are TGTGCCAGCAGCCCCCTTGGGGTAAACTATGGCTACACCTTC. This chain connects TRBV27 to TRBJ1-2; D gene uncertain. The CDR3 is 14 residues long. V was pared by 6 bases and J by 2 bases, with 13 bases between. Germline loops: CDR1 MNHEY, CDR2 SMNVEV (reference sequence).

The sample holds many counts of this clonotype. V is TRBV2 and J is TRBJ1-5; D remains unclear. In germline, CDR1 is SNHLY, CDR2 FYNNEI. The V end was cut by 4 bases, the J end by 4 bases, with 8 bases between. This CDR3 has 13 residues. CDR3 DNA: TGTGCCAGCAGTGGGGAGATGAATCAGCCCCAGCATTTT. Its translation: CASSGEMNQPQHF.